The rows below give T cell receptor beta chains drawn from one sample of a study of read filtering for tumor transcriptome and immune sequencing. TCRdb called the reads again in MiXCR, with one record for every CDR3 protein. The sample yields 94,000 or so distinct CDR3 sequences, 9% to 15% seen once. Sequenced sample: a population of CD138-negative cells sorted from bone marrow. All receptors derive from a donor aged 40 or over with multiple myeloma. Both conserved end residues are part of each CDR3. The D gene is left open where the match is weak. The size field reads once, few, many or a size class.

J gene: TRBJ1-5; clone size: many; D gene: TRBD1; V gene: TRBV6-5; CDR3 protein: CASSSGTGGFGNQPQHF; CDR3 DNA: TGTGCCAGCAGTTCCGGGACAGGGGGCTTCGGCAATCAGCCCCAGCATTTT
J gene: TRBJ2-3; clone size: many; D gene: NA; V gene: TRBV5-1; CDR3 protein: CASSLGRESTDTQYF; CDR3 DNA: TGCGCCAGCAGCTTGGGACGGGAGAGCACAGATACGCAGTATTTT
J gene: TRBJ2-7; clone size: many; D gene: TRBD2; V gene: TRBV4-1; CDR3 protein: CASSRAGGRTYEQYF; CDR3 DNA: TGCGCCAGCAGCCGAGCGGGAGGACGTACCTACGAGCAGTACTTC
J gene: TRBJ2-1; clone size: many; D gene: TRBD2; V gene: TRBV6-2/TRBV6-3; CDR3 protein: CASSYGWGWTSGSINEQFF; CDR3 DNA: TGTGCCAGCAGTTACGGTTGGGGTTGGACTAGCGGGAGTATCAATGAGCAGTTCTTC
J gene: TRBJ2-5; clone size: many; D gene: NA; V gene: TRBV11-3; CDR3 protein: CASRTQGGQETQYF; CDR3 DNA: TGTGCCAGCAGGACCCAGGGGGGGCAAGAGACCCAGTACTTC
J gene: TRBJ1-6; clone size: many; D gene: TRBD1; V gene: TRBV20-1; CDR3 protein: CSASTGDSPLHF; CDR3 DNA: TGCAGTGCATCGACAGGGGATTCACCCCTCCACTTT
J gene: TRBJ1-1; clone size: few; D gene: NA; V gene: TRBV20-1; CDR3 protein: CSASSGGRNTEAFF; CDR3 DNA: TGCAGTGCTAGTTCCGGGGGTCGGAACACTGAAGCTTTCTTT
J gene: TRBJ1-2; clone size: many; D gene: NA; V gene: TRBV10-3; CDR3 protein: CAISDGGANYGYTF; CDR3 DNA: TGTGCCATCAGTGACGGTGGGGCTAACTATGGCTACACCTTC
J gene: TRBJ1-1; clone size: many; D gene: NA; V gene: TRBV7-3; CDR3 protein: CASSLNPGSNTEAFF; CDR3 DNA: TGTGCCAGCAGCTTAAATCCGGGGTCGAACACTGAAGCTTTCTTT
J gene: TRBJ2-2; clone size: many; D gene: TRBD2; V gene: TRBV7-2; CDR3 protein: CASSSSGKVGGELFF; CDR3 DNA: TGTGCCAGCAGCTCTAGCGGGAAGGTGGGGGGGGAGCTGTTTTTT